This T cell receptor beta chain was profiled in a study of T cell responses to AZD1222 COVID-19 vaccine. Clones were read by immunoSEQ multiplex PCR, and TCRdb kept only the in-frame ones, dropping some. The top ten clones hold around 0.5% of a sample with about 270,000 clones, approximately 94% of them seen once. Germline values: CDR1 LGHDT, CDR2 YNNKEL (reference sequence). The CDR3 contains 14 residues. Trimming took 4 bases from V and 3 from J, leaving 13 bases between them. The count of this clone is one. The input for sequencing was peripheral blood, taken 28 days after the second AZD1222 dose. The clonotype was recovered from an adult who received the AZD1222 COVID-19 vaccine. This chain connects TRBV3-1 (or the pseudogene TRBV3-2) to TRBJ2-7, with D possibly matching TRBD2 (6 bases). Here the CDR3 reads CASSPGASDYEQYF. In DNA form, the CDR3 reads TGTGCCAGCAGCCCCGGGGCTAGCGACTACGAGCAGTACTTC.